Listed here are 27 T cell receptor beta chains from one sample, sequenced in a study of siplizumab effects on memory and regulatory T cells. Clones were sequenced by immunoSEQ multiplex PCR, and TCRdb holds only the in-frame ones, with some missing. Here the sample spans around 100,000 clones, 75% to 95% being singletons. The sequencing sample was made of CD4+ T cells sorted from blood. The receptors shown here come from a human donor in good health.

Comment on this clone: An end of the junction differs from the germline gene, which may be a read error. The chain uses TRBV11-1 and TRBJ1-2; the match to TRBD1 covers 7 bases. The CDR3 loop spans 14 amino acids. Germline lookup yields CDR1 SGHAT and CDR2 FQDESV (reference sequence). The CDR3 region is CASSVAGTAYGYTF. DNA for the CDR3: TGTGCCAGCAGCGTAGCCGGGACAGCCTATGGCTACACCTTC.

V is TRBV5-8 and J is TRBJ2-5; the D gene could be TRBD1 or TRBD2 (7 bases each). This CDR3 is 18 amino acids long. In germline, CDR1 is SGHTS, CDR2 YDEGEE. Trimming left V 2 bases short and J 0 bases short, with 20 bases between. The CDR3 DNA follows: TGTGCCAGCAGCTTCCTAGGGACAGCGGGACCCAACCAAGAGACCCAGTACTTC. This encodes CASSFLGTAGPNQETQYF.

DNA for the CDR3: TGTGCCAGCATGGGGGGGCAACGGCACGAGCAGTACTTC. Its translation is CASMGGQRHEQYF. The chain couples TRBV28 to TRBJ2-7, with D perhaps matching TRBD2 (7 bases). The CDR3 runs 13 residues. CDR1 MDHEN and CDR2 SYDVKM come from the germline V gene. V lost 7 bases and J 5 bases, leaving 15 bases between the germline ends.

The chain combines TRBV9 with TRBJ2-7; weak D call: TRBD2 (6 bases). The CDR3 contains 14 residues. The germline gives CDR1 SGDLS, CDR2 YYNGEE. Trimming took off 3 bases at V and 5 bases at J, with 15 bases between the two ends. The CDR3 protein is CASSDPGGSNEQYF. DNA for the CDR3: TGTGCCAGCAGCGATCCAGGAGGGTCCAACGAGCAGTACTTC.

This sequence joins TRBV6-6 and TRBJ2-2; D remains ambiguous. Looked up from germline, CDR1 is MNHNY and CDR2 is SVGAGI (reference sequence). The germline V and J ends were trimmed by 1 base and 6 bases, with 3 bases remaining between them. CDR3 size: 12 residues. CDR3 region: CASSYFPGELFF. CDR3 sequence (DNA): TGTGCCAGCAGTTACTTTCCCGGGGAGCTGTTTTTT.

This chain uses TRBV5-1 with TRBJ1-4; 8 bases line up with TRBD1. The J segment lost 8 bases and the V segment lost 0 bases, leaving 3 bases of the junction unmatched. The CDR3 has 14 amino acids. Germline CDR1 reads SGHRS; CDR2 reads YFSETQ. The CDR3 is CASSLGRGQEKLFF. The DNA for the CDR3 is TGCGCCAGCAGCTTGGGCAGGGGGCAGGAAAAACTGTTTTTT.

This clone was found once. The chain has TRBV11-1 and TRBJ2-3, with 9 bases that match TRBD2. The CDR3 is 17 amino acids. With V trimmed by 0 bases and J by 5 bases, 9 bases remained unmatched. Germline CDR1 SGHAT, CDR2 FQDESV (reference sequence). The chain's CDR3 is CASSLAGLASGVDTQYF. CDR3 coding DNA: TGTGCCAGCAGCTTAGCAGGTCTGGCTAGCGGGGTAGATACGCAGTATTTT.

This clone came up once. DNA for the CDR3: TGTGCCAGCAGCTTAGCGGGGGCCAAAGAGCAGTACTTC. Residues: CASSLAGAKEQYF. This rearrangement joins TRBV7-9 to TRBJ2-7, with D tentatively TRBD1 (6 bases). The CDR3 has 13 amino acids. The V and J ends lost 0 bases and 7 bases respectively, with 10 bases between them. Germline V gives CDR1 SEHNR, CDR2 FQNEAQ (reference sequence).

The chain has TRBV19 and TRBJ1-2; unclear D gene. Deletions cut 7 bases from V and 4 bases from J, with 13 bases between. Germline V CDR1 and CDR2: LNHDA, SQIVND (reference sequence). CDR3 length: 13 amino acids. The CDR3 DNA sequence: TGTGCCAGTACAAAAGACGGAACCTATGGCTACACCTTC. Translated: CASTKDGTYGYTF. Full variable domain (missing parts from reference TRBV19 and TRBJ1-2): DGGITQSPKYLFRKEGQNVTLSCEQNLNHDAMYWYRQDPGQGLRLIYYSQIVNDFQKGDIAEGYSVSREKKESFPLTVTSAQKNPTAFYLCASTKDGTYGYTFGSGTRLTVV.

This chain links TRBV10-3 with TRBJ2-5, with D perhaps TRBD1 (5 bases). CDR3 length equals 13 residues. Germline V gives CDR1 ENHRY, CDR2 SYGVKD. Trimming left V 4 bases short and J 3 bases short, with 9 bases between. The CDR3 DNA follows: TGTGCCATCAGTGGGGCAGGGAAAGAGACCCAGTACTTC. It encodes CAISGAGKETQYF.

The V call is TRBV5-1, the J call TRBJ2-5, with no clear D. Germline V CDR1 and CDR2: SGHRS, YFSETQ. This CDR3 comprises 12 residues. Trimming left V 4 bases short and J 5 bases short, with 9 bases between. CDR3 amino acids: CASSPSGETQYF. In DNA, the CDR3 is TGCGCCAGCAGCCCAAGTGGGGAGACCCAGTACTTC.

The CDR3 bases are TGTGCCAGCAGCTTAGCAGGGATGAACACTGAAGCTTTCTTT. It encodes CASSLAGMNTEAFF. The V call is TRBV7-9, the J call TRBJ1-1, with D uncertain. Germline V lookup: CDR1 SEHNR, CDR2 FQNEAQ (reference sequence). This CDR3 has 14 residues. Trimming took off 0 bases at V and 0 bases at J, with 5 bases between the two ends.

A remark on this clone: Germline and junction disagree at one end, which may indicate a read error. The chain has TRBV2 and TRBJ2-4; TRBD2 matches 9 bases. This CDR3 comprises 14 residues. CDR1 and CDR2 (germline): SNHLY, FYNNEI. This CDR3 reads CATRGGGARNIQYF. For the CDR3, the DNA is TGTGCCACCAGGGGCGGGGGGGCCAGAAACATTCAGTACTTC.

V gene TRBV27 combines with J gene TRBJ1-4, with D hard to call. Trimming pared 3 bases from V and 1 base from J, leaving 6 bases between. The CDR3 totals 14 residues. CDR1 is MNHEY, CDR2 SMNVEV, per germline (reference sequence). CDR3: CASSFRGTNEKLFF. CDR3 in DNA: TGTGCCAGCAGTTTTCGGGGAACTAATGAAAAACTGTTTTTT.

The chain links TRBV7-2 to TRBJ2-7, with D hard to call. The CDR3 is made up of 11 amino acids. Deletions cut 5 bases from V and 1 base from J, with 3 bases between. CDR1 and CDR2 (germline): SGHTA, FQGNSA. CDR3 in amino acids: CASSPSYEQYF. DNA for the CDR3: TGTGCCAGCAGCCCATCCTACGAGCAGTACTTC.

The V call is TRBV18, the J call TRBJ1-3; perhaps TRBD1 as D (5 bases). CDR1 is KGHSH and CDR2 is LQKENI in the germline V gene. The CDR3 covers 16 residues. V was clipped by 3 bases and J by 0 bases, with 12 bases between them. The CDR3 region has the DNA TGTGCCAGCTCACCGGGACTCCCAGGCTCTGGAAACACCATATATTTT. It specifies CASSPGLPGSGNTIYF.

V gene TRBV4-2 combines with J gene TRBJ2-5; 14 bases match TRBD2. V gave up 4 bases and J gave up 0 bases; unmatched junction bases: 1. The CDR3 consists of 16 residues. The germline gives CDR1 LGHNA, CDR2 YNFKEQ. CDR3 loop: CASSPGLAGDQETQYF. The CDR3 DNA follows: TGTGCCAGCAGCCCGGGACTAGCGGGGGACCAAGAGACCCAGTACTTC.

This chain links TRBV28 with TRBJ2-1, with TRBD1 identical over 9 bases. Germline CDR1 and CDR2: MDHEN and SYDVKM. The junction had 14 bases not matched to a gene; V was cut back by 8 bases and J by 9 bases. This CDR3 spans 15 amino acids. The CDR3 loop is CASPRTGDKSGEQFF. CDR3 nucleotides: TGTGCCAGCCCGAGGACAGGGGACAAATCGGGTGAGCAGTTCTTC.

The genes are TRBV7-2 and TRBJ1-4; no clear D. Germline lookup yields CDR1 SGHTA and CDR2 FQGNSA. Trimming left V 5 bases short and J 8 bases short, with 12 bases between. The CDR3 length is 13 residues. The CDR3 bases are TGTGCCAGCAGCCCCGACTGGCAGGAAAAACTGTTTTTT. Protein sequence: CASSPDWQEKLFF.

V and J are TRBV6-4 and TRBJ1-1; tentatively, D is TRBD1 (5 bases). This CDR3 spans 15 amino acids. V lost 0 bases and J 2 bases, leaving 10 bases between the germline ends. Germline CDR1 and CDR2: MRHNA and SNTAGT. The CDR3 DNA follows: TGTGCCAGCAGTGACTCGGGGGGATTTAACACTGAAGCTTTCTTT. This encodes CASSDSGGFNTEAFF.

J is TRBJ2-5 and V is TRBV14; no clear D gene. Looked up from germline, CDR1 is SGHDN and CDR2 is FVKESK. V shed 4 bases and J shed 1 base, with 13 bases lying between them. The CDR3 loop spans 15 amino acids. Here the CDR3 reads CASSPKADVQETQYF. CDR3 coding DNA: TGTGCCAGCAGCCCCAAGGCGGATGTCCAAGAGACCCAGTACTTC. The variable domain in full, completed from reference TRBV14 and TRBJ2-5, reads EAGVTQFPSHSVIEKGQTVTLRCDPISGHDNLYWYRRVMGKEIKFLLHFVKESKQDESGMPNNRFLAERTGGTYSTLKVQPAELEDSGVYFCASSPKADVQETQYFGPGTRLLVL.

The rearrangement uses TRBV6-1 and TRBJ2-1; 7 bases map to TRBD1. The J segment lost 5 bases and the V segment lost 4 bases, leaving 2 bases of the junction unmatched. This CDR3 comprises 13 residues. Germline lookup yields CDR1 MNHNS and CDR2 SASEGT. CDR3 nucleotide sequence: TGTGCCAGCAGTGGACAGGGCAACAATGAGCAGTTCTTC. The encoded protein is CASSGQGNNEQFF.

The CDR3 DNA reads as TGCAGCGCTAGGACGGGAAACACTGAAGCTTTCTTT. Translated, it gives CSARTGNTEAFF. The chain carries TRBV29-1 and TRBJ1-1; D is unresolved. The CDR3 consists of 12 residues. The germline V gene has CDR1 SQVTM and CDR2 ANQGSEA. V lost 7 bases and J 2 bases, leaving 11 bases between the germline ends.

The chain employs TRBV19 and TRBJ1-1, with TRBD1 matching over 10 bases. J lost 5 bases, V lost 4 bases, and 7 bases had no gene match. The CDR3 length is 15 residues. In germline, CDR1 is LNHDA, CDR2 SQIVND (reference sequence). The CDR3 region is CASSNRDRGDTEAFF. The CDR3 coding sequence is TGTGCCAGTAGTAATCGGGACAGGGGAGATACTGAAGCTTTCTTT.

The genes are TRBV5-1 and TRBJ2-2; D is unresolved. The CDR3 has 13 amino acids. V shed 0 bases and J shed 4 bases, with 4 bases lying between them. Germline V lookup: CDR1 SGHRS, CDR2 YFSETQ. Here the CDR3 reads CASSLVATGELFF. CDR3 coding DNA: TGCGCCAGCAGCTTGGTGGCCACCGGGGAGCTGTTTTTT. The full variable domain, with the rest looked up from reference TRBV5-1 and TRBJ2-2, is KAGVTQTPRYLIKTRGQQVTLSCSPISGHRSVSWYQQTPGQGLQFLFEYFSETQRNKGNFPGRFSGRQFSNSRSEMNVSTLELGDSALYLCASSLVATGELFFGEGSRLTVL.

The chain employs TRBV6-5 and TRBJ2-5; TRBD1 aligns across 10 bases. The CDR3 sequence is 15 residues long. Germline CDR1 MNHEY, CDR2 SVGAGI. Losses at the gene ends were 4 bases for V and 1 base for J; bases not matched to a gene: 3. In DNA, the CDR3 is TGTGCCAGCAGTTCGGGACAGGGGCTCCAAGAGACCCAGTACTTC. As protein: CASSSGQGLQETQYF.

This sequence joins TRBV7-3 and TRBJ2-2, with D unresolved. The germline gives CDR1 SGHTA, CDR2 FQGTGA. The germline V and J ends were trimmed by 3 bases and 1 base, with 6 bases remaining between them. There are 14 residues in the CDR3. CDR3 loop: CASSLGQNTGELFF. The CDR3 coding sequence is TGTGCCAGCAGCTTGGGTCAGAACACCGGGGAGCTGTTTTTT.